The clone carrying this TCR beta chain was observed at least ten times. The antigen remains unidentified. The sample is drawn from a study of identical twins. TCRdb re-derived calls from the 5' RACE reads in MiXCR, one entry per CDR3 protein. The table records about 260,000 distinct CDR3 sequences, roughly 7% of them present only once. The study, taken as a whole, reports: Excess twin sharing in beta out-of-frame sequences was weaker. Low generation probability was overrepresented in out-of-frame alpha sequences shared by twins. The abundant beta clonotypes from cord blood had fewer insertions, and memory repertoires had none of this. Cross-sectional statistics underpinned the conclusions; the same donors were not followed.

The same sample was also used in a study of yellow fever vaccine responses in identical twins.

The sequencing input was memory (CD45RO+) T cells sorted from blood. This receptor was taken from a woman aged 18-29 years in good health.

CDR3 sequence reads: CSVEDLGFSGNTIYF. The CDR3 coding sequence is TGCAGCGTTGAAGATTTGGGGTTCTCTGGAAACACCATATATTTT. V and J are TRBV29-1 and TRBJ1-3; D is unclear. Per the germline V gene, CDR1 is SQVTM and CDR2 is ANQGSEA. Between the trimmed V and J ends, which lost 0 bases and 0 bases, there was a span of 9 bases. The CDR3 is 15 amino acids.